The T cell receptor (beta chain) under discussion was sequenced for a study of human T cells and chemical hapten exposure. About the research overall: TCR yields per sample varied, mainly owing to small pooled library volume differences.

The germline V gene encodes CDR1 SGHTS and CDR2 YDEGEE. This CDR3 is built from 14 residues. V was shortened by 4 bases and J by 6 bases, with 16 bases between the two germline ends. Time point given: healthy volunteer bleed at 2 weeks. The starting material, unfractionated whole blood, was used for total RNA extraction. Individual cDNA molecules each carried unique molecular identifiers attached by the library. TCRdb re-called the RACE reads through MiXCR, storing one row per CDR3 protein. The sample lists 80,000 to 100,000 distinct CDR3 sequences, 8.5% to 9% occurring once. This receptor was taken from a female donor in good health. Some clones in this sample may be carry-over from other donors' samples. The chain recombines TRBV5-8 with TRBJ1-1; D is uncertain. Source material: whole blood. CDR3 protein: CASSLPGAAAEAFF. CDR3 bases: TGTGCCAGCAGCCTGCCGGGCGCCGCGGCTGAAGCTTTCTTT.